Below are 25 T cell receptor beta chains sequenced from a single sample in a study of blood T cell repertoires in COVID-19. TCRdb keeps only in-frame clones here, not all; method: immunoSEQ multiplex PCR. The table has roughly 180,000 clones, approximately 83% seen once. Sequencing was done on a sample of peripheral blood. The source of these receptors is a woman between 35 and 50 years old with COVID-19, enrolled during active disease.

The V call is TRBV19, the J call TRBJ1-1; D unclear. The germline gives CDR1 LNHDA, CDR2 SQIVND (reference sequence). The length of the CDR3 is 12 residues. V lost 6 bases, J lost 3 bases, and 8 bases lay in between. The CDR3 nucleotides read TGTGCCAGTAGGACGGACTACACTGAAGCTTTCTTT. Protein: CASRTDYTEAFF.

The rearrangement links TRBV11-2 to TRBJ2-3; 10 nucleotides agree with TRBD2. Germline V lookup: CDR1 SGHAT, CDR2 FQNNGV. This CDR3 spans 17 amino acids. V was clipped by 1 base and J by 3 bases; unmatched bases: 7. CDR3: CASSLGTVAGGTDTQYF. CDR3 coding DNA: TGTGCCAGCAGCTTAGGGACCGTAGCGGGAGGTACAGATACGCAGTATTTT.

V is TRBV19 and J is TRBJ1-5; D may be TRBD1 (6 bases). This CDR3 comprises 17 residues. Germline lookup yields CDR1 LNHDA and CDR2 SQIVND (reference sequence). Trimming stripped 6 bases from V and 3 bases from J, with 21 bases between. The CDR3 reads CASSPGQFRGNNQPQHF. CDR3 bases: TGTGCCAGTAGCCCCGGACAGTTCAGGGGCAACAATCAGCCCCAGCATTTT.

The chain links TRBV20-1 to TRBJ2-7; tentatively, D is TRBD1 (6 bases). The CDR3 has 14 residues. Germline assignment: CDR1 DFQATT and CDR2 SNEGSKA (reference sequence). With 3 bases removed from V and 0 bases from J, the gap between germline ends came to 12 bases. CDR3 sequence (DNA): TGCAGTGCTAGTAGGGGGACCAGCTCCTACGAGCAGTACTTC. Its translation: CSASRGTSSYEQYF.

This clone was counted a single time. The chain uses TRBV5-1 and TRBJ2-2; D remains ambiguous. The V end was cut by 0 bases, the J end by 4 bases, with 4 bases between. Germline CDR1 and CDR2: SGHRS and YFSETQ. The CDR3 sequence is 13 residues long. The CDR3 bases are TGCGCCAGCAGCTTGGAGAGCACCGGGGAGCTGTTTTTT. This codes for CASSLESTGELFF. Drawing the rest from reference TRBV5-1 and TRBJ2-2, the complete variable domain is KAGVTQTPRYLIKTRGQQVTLSCSPISGHRSVSWYQQTPGQGLQFLFEYFSETQRNKGNFPGRFSGRQFSNSRSEMNVSTLELGDSALYLCASSLESTGELFFGEGSRLTVL.

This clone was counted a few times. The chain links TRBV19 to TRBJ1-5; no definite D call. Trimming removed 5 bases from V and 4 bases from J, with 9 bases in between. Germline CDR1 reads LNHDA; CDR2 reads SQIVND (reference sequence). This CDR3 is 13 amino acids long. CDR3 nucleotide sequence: TGTGCCAGTAGTTTTGGCGGGAATCAGCCCCAGCATTTT. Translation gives CASSFGGNQPQHF.

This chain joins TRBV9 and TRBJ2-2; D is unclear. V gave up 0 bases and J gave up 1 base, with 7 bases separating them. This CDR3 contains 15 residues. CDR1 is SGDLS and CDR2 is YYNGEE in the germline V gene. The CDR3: CASSVDPGNTGELFF. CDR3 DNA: TGTGCCAGCAGCGTAGACCCGGGGAACACCGGGGAGCTGTTTTTT.

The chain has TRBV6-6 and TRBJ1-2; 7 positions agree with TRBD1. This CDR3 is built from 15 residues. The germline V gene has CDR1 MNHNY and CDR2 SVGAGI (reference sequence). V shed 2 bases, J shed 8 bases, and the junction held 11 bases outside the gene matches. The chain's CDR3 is CASSYPLQGIRGYTF. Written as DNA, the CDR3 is TGTGCCAGCAGTTACCCTTTACAGGGGATCCGGGGCTACACCTTC.

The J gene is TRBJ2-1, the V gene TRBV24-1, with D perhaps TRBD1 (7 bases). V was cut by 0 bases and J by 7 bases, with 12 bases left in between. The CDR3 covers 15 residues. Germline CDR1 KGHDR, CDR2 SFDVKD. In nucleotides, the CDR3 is TGTGCCACCAGTGATTTGCGGAGGGGGCTTAATGAGCAGTTCTTC. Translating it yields CATSDLRRGLNEQFF.

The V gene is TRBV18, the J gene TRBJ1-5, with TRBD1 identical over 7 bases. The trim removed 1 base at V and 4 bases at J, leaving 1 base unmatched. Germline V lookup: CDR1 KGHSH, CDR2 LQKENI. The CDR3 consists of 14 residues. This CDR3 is CASSPQQGNQPQHF. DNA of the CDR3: TGTGCCAGCTCACCACAACAGGGGAATCAGCCCCAGCATTTT. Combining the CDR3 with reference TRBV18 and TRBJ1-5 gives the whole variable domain NAGVMQNPRHLVRRRGQEARLRCSPMKGHSHVYWYRQLPEEGLKFMVYLQKENIIDESGMPKERFSAEFPKEGPSILRIQQVVRGDSAAYFCASSPQQGNQPQHFGDGTRLSIL.

The CDR3 is CASSYSVDETEAFF. CDR3 nucleotides: TGTGCCAGCAGTTACTCGGTCGATGAGACTGAAGCTTTCTTT. The chain carries TRBV6-5 and TRBJ1-1; D gene uncertain. With 0 bases removed from V and 5 bases from J, the gap between germline ends came to 10 bases. Germline CDR1 is MNHEY and CDR2 is SVGAGI. This CDR3 has 14 amino acids.

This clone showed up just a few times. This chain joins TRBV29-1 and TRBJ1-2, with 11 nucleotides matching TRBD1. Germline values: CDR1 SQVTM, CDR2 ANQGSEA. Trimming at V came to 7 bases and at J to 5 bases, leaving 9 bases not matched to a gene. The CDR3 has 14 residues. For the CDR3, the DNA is TGCAGCGCTGGACAGGGGGCCGACGCTTATGGCTACACCTTC. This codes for CSAGQGADAYGYTF.

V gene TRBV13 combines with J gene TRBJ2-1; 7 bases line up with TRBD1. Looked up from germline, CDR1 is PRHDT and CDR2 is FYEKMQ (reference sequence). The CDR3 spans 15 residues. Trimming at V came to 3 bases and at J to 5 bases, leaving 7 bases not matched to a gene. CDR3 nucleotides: TGTGCCAGCAGCTTGGACAGGCGTCCTAACAATGAGCAGTTCTTC. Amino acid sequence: CASSLDRRPNNEQFF.

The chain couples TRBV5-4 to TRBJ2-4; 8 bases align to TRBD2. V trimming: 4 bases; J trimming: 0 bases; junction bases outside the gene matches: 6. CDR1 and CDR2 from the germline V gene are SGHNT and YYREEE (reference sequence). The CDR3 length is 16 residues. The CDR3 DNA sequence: TGTGCCAGCAGCCCGGCGGGGGGCTCAGCCAAAAACATTCAGTACTTC. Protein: CASSPAGGSAKNIQYF.

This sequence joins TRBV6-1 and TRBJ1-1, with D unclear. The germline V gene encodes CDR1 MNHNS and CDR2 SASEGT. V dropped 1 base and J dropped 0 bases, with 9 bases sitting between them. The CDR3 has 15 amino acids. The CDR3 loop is CASSEGQDLNTEAFF. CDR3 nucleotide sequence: TGTGCCAGCAGTGAAGGGCAGGATTTGAACACTGAAGCTTTCTTT.

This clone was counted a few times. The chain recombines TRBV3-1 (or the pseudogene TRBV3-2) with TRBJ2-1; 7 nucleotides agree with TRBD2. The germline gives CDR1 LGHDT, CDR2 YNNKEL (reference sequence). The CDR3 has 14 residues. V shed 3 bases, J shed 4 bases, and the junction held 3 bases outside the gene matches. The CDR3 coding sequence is TGTGCCAGCAGCCAGGAGGGAGGGTACAATGAGCAGTTCTTC. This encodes CASSQEGGYNEQFF.

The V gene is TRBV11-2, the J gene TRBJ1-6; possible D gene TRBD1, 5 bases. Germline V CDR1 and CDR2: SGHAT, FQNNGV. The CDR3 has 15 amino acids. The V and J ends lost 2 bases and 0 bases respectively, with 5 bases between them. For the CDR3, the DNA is TGTGCCAGCAGCTTACAGGGCTCCTATAATTCACCCCTCCACTTT. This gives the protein CASSLQGSYNSPLHF. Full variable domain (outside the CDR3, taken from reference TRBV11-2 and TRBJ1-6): EAGVAQSPRYKIIEKRQSVAFWCNPISGHATLYWYQQILGQGPKLLIQFQNNGVVDDSQLPKDRFSAERLKGVDSTLKIQPAKLEDSAVYLCASSLQGSYNSPLHFGNGTRLTVT.

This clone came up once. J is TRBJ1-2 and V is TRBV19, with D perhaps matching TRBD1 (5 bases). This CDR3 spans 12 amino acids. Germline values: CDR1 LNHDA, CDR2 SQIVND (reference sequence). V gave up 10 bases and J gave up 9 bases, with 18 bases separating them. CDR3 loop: CATSTTGESYTF. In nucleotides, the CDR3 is TGTGCCACCTCGACAACGGGGGAGAGCTACACCTTC.

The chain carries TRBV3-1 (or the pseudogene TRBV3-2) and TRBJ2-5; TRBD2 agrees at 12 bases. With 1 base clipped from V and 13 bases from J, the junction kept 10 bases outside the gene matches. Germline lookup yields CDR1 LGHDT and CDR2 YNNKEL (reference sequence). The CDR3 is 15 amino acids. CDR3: CASSQVGSSGGAGYF. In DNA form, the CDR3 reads TGTGCCAGCAGCCAAGTTGGGTCTAGCGGGGGGGCAGGGTACTTC.

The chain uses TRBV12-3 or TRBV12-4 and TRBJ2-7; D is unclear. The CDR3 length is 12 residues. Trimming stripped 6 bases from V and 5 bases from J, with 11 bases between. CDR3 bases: TGTGCCAGCAGCCGTGGGCAGAACGAGCAGTACTTC. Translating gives CASSRGQNEQYF.

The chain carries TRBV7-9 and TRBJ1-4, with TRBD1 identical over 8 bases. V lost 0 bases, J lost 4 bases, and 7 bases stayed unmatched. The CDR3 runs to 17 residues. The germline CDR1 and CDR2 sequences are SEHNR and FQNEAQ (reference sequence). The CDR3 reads CASSLAGQGRLNEKLFF. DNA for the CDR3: TGTGCCAGCAGCTTAGCAGGACAGGGACGACTTAATGAAAAACTGTTTTTT.

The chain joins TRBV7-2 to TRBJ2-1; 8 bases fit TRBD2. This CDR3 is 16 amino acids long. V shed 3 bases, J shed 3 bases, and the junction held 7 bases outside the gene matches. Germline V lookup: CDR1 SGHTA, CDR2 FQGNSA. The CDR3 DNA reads TGTGCCAGCAGCTTGGCGGGCGGGAGGCTCTACAATGAGCAGTTCTTC. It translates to CASSLAGGRLYNEQFF.

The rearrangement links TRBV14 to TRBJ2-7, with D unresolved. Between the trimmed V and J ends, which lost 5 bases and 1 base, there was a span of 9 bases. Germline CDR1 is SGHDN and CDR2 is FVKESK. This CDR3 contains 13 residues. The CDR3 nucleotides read TGTGCCAGCAGCTCCGGTTTTTCCTACGAGCAGTACTTC. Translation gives CASSSGFSYEQYF.

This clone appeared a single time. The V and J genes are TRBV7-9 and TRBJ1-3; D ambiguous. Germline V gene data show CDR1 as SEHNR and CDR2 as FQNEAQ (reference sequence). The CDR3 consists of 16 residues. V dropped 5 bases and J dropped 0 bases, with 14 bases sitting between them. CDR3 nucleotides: TGTGCCAGCAGCCAAACCGCGGAGAGCTCTGGAAACACCATATATTTT. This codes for CASSQTAESSGNTIYF.

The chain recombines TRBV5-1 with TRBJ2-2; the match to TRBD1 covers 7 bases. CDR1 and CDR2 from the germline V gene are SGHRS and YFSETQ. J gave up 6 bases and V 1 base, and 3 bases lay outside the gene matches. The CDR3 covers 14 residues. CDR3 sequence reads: CASSLNRGAGELFF. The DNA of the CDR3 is TGCGCCAGCAGCTTGAACAGGGGCGCCGGGGAGCTGTTTTTT.